The TCR beta chain under discussion was sequenced for a study of shared clonotypes between healthy human individuals. The overall study: A donor's plate count was three for CD4 naive and three for CD4 memory; CD8 naive had two and CD8 memory one.

The germline V and J ends were trimmed by 6 bases and 0 bases, with 14 bases remaining between them. CDR3 length: 16 amino acids. Germline V CDR1 and CDR2: MDHEN, SYDVKM. The study enrolled healthy HIV-negative adults without recent acute infections or vaccinations as donors. Partitioning of CD4+ cells yielded a CD45RA+ naive subset and a CD45RA-negative memory subset. Here immunoSEQ multiplex PCR was the method, and the copy in TCRdb shows in-frame clones only, minus some. The table has about 2.4 million clones, more than 85% seen once. The chain uses TRBV28 and TRBJ1-4; D is unresolved. Specimen: naive CD4+ T cells from PBMCs. Subset meaning: CD45RA+ positively selected. This clonotype was obtained from a young man in good health. Some clones in this sample may be carry-over from other donors' samples. In nucleotides, the CDR3 is TGTGCCAGCAGCATCAGGCTGCCTGCAACTAATGAAAAACTGTTTTTT. Its protein is CASSIRLPATNEKLFF.